These 6 T cell receptor beta chains originate from one sample sequenced in a study of identical twins. TCRdb reprocessed the 5' RACE reads via MiXCR and lists one record per CDR3 protein. The top ten clones hold about 0.25% of a sample with 1.5 million to 2 million distinct CDR3 sequences, roughly a third of them seen once. The sequencing sample was made of cord blood. These receptors all stem from a newborn girl in good health.

This clonotype came up a few times. The rearrangement uses TRBV25-1 and TRBJ2-7; TRBD1 matches 11 bases. Germline V gives CDR1 MGHDK, CDR2 SYGVNS. V lost 0 bases and J lost 3; bases outside the gene matches: 4. This CDR3 is 16 amino acids long. In DNA form, the CDR3 reads TGTGCCAGCAGTGAATATGGGGGACAGGGGGACTACGAGCAGTACTTC. This encodes CASSEYGGQGDYEQYF.

This chain joins TRBV9 and TRBJ2-2; D is unclear. Trimming left V 0 bases short and J 9 bases short, with 12 bases between. The CDR3 extends over 14 amino acids. Per the germline V gene, CDR1 is SGDLS and CDR2 is YYNGEE. The CDR3: CASSVEGPRRELFF. The CDR3 nucleotides read TGTGCCAGCAGCGTAGAGGGCCCCCGGAGGGAGCTGTTTTTT.

This clonotype was detected many times. The chain carries TRBV15 and TRBJ1-2, with D uncertain. Trimming shortened V by 4 bases and J by 4 bases, and 10 bases separated the two germline ends. CDR3 length: 13 amino acids. The germline gives CDR1 LNHNV, CDR2 YYDKDF (reference sequence). The CDR3 loop reads CATSNEGIYGYTF. CDR3 nucleotide sequence: TGTGCCACCAGCAACGAGGGAATCTATGGCTACACCTTC.

The gene calls are TRBV7-2 and TRBJ2-7; 9 nucleotides line up with TRBD1. This CDR3 has 14 residues. Germline V gene data show CDR1 as SGHTA and CDR2 as FQGNSA. The J segment lost 4 bases and the V segment lost 2 bases, leaving 3 bases of the junction unmatched. The CDR3 loop reads CASSLCGTGYEQYF. The DNA for the CDR3 is TGTGCCAGCAGCTTATGCGGGACAGGGTACGAGCAGTACTTC.

This clonotype was detected only a few times. The chain is built from TRBV12-3 or TRBV12-4 and TRBJ2-1; 10 bases agree with TRBD2. This CDR3 is built from 15 residues. The junction had 9 bases not matched to a gene; V was cut back by 6 bases and J by 7 bases. The CDR3 sequence: CASSRLAGPTNEQFF. DNA of the CDR3: TGTGCCAGCAGCCGACTAGCGGGTCCTACGAATGAGCAGTTCTTC.

This clonotype was counted once. The V gene is TRBV6-1, the J gene TRBJ2-1; 11 bases agree with TRBD2. The DNA end is more similar to TRBJ2-7, so the J call may be wrong. Germline assignment: CDR1 MNHNS and CDR2 SASEGT. This CDR3 has 18 residues. The CDR3 nucleotides are TGTGCCAGCACCAGACAGGATCCTAGCGGGAGGCCCTACAATGAGCAGTACTTC. Translating gives CASTRQDPSGRPYNEQYF.